This T cell receptor beta chain appears in the sequencing data of a study of response to subunit inactivated influenza vaccine. CDR3 size: 13 residues. Per germline, CDR1 SGHAT and CDR2 FQNNGV. V was pared by 5 bases and J by 4 bases, with 11 bases between. Remarks on this clonotype: Its target is unknown.

Whole-study results and caveats: Authors proposed each seasonal influenza vaccination draws in few new T cells.

TCRdb redid the calling of the RT-PCR reads with MiXCR, one entry per CDR3 protein. The sample includes about 480,000 distinct CDR3 sequences, 13% seen only once; the top ten take 13%. The sequence was obtained from a man between 45 and 60 years old who received an inactivated influenza vaccine. The V call is TRBV11-2, the J call TRBJ1-1; no clear D gene. The sequencing used PBMCs from blood, collected 40 to 50 days after vaccination. Here the CDR3 reads CASSLTVVTEAFF. In DNA form, the CDR3 reads TGTGCCAGCAGCCTAACAGTGGTCACTGAAGCTTTCTTT.